This T cell receptor (beta chain) stems from a study of graft-versus-host responses after intestinal transplantation. Study background: Isolated intestinal, liver-intestinal, or multivisceral transplants had been given to the recipients.

Points on this clone: Its antigen remains unknown.

TCRdb's copy holds only in-frame clones and misses some; the assay was immunoSEQ multiplex PCR. This table holds about 94,000 clones, 90% to 95% found once. Germline V gene lookup returns CDR1 SEHNR and CDR2 FQNEAQ (reference sequence). The CDR3 consists of 12 residues. The V end lost 6 bases, the J end lost 7 bases, and 12 bases lay between the germline ends. Specimen: unstimulated CD8+ T cells sorted from spleen or lymph node cells, collected before intestinal transplant. This TCR derives from a human donor who received an intestinal transplant. The rearrangement joins TRBV7-9 to TRBJ1-1; D might be TRBD1 (5 bases). The CDR3 bases are TGTGCCAGCAGTTACGGGACTGTTGAAGCTTTCTTT. It is translated as CASSYGTVEAFF.